A single sample is the source of the 28 T cell receptor beta chains below, sequenced in a study of T cells expressing NK-cell markers (dated by TCRdb to the early 2020s). The library was produced with 5' RACE. This sample was sequenced with an Illumina HiSeq 2000. TCRdb reprocessed the sequencing reads and holds a single record per CDR3 protein sequence, with no DNA. The record for this sample contains about 550,000 distinct CDR3 sequences. Together, the top ten hold approximately 4% of the sample. What was sequenced was blood T cells: a sorted CD56 or NKG2C T cell subset, CD4+ or CD8+ T cells, or bulk PBMC T cells (not recorded which). The receptors here all came from a young man in good health. Donor details come from another sample of the same person, matched by shared clones.

This sequence joins TRBV5-1 and TRBJ2-5. Germline CDR1 and CDR2: SGHRS and YFSETQ. The CDR3 has 15 residues. The CDR3 here is CASSLGRTDQETQYF.

The CDR3: CASSLVREASGYQETQYF. The gene calls are TRBV11-1 and TRBJ2-5; TCRdb calls TRBD2, which cannot be checked without DNA. Germline V gene data show CDR1 as SGHAT and CDR2 as FQDESV (reference sequence). This CDR3 is built from 18 residues. Complete variable domain (other parts from reference TRBV11-1 and TRBJ2-5): EAEVAQSPRYKITEKSQAVAFWCDPISGHATLYWYRQILGQGPELLVQFQDESVVDDSQLPKDRFSAERLKGVDSTLKIQPAELGDSAMYLCASSLVREASGYQETQYFGPGTRLLVL.

The chain is built from TRBV20-1 and TRBJ2-3; absent DNA, TCRdb's TRBD1 call cannot be checked. The germline gives CDR1 DFQATT, CDR2 SNEGSKA (reference sequence). The CDR3 consists of 12 residues. CDR3 sequence reads: CSARVRDRAQYF.

This chain links TRBV4-1 with TRBJ2-2; TCRdb designates TRBD2, a call that cannot be tested without DNA. Per the germline V gene, CDR1 is MGHRA and CDR2 is YSYEKL. The CDR3 is made up of 15 amino acids. The CDR3 sequence: CASSQLEGPTGELFF.

The V gene is TRBV7-6, the J gene TRBJ2-1. The CDR3 sequence is 16 residues long. Germline CDR1 and CDR2: SGHVS and FNYEAQ. Here the CDR3 reads CASSLGLARDQNEQFF.

This chain uses TRBV29-1 with TRBJ2-3; TCRdb gives TRBD2 as the D gene, but with no DNA this cannot be confirmed. CDR1 is SQVTM, CDR2 ANQGSEA, per germline. The CDR3 runs 18 residues. The chain's CDR3 is CSVDGVKLAGGLTDTQYF.

The chain combines TRBV7-9 with TRBJ1-1; TCRdb outputs TRBD1, but without DNA this stays unchecked. CDR3 size: 15 residues. Germline values: CDR1 SEHNR, CDR2 FQNEAQ (reference sequence). The CDR3 loop reads CASSASGTGNTEAFF.

This chain links TRBV18 with TRBJ2-5. This CDR3 contains 15 residues. Germline-derived CDR1 and CDR2 are KGHSH and LQKENI. The CDR3 protein is CASSPGRGHGETQYF.

The rearrangement links TRBV5-1 to TRBJ2-2; without DNA, the TCRdb call of TRBD2 cannot be checked. Germline lookup yields CDR1 SGHRS and CDR2 YFSETQ. The CDR3 runs to 15 residues. The CDR3 here is CASSQIAGGTGELFF. Combining the CDR3 with reference TRBV5-1 and TRBJ2-2 gives the whole variable domain KAGVTQTPRYLIKTRGQQVTLSCSPISGHRSVSWYQQTPGQGLQFLFEYFSETQRNKGNFPGRFSGRQFSNSRSEMNVSTLELGDSALYLCASSQIAGGTGELFFGEGSRLTVL.

Here the CDR3 reads CASSFQPLYGYTF. The genes are TRBV27 and TRBJ1-2. This CDR3 is built from 13 residues. Looked up from germline, CDR1 is MNHEY and CDR2 is SMNVEV (reference sequence).

The V gene is TRBV9, the J gene TRBJ2-3. CDR1 SGDLS and CDR2 YYNGEE come from the germline V gene. There are 12 residues in the CDR3. CDR3 loop: CASSERPGTQYF.

This chain links TRBV6-2 or TRBV6-3 with TRBJ2-4; no DNA is available, so the TRBD1 call from TCRdb remains unchecked. CDR3 length: 14 residues. Germline assignment: CDR1 MNHEY and CDR2 SVGEGT. The CDR3 here is CASQGQLAKNIQYF.

The rearrangement joins TRBV29-1 to TRBJ2-2. The CDR3 runs to 13 residues. From germline, CDR1 is SQVTM and CDR2 ANQGSEA. CDR3 loop: CSVEMGNTGELFF.

The chain carries TRBV12-3 or TRBV12-4 and TRBJ1-5; TCRdb outputs TRBD1, but without DNA this stays unchecked. CDR3 length: 16 amino acids. The CDR3 sequence: CASSFGAGVGNQPQHF.

V usage is TRBV7-2 and J usage is TRBJ2-3; TCRdb designates TRBD2, a call that cannot be tested without DNA. The germline CDR1 and CDR2 sequences are SGHTA and FQGNSA. The CDR3 has 15 residues. The chain's CDR3 is CASSRGGRAGDTQYF.

The chain combines TRBV5-6 with TRBJ2-1. The CDR3 length is 14 residues. Germline CDR1 is SGHDT and CDR2 is YYEEEE. CDR3 loop: CASSFRVSYNEQFF. Full variable domain (outside the CDR3, taken from reference TRBV5-6 and TRBJ2-1): DAGVTQSPTHLIKTRGQQVTLRCSPKSGHDTVSWYQQALGQGPQFIFQYYEEEERQRGNFPDRFSGHQFPNYSSELNVNALLLGDSALYLCASSFRVSYNEQFFGPGTRLTVL.

The chain links TRBV7-9 to TRBJ2-5; no DNA is available, so the TRBD2 call from TCRdb remains unchecked. CDR3 size: 15 residues. The germline gives CDR1 SEHNR, CDR2 FQNEAQ (reference sequence). CDR3 in amino acids: CASSGNTLAGETQYF.

The J gene is TRBJ2-5, the V gene TRBV6-5; the TCRdb call, TRBD1, lacks DNA for checking. This CDR3 is 16 amino acids long. Germline lookup yields CDR1 MNHEY and CDR2 SVGAGI. This CDR3 is CASSSTHQGTQETQYF.

This chain connects TRBV6-2 or TRBV6-3 to TRBJ2-2; TCRdb selects TRBD1, and the lack of DNA leaves this call unchecked. The germline V gene has CDR1 MNHEY and CDR2 SVGEGT. The CDR3 length is 15 residues. The CDR3 spells CAIPTGTGESGELFF.

V and J are TRBV12-3 or TRBV12-4 and TRBJ2-7; TCRdb picks TRBD2, but there is no DNA to check that call. CDR3 length equals 14 residues. This CDR3 reads CASTPAGLTYEQYF.

The chain uses TRBV29-1 and TRBJ2-5; with no DNA, the TCRdb D assignment of TRBD2 cannot be verified. Germline V gene data show CDR1 as SQVTM and CDR2 as ANQGSEA. CDR3 length: 14 residues. The CDR3 here is CSGKIGTTQETQYF.

CDR3: CASSSEAEYTDTQYF. The genes are TRBV27 and TRBJ2-3; the TRBD2 assignment by TCRdb is unverifiable without DNA. CDR1 and CDR2 (germline): MNHEY, SMNVEV (reference sequence). This CDR3 comprises 15 residues.

The chain joins TRBV5-1 to TRBJ1-1. Germline CDR1 and CDR2: SGHRS and YFSETQ. The CDR3 has 15 residues. CDR3 residues: CASSWDRGVNTEAFF. Variable domain in full (rest from reference TRBV5-1 and TRBJ1-1): KAGVTQTPRYLIKTRGQQVTLSCSPISGHRSVSWYQQTPGQGLQFLFEYFSETQRNKGNFPGRFSGRQFSNSRSEMNVSTLELGDSALYLCASSWDRGVNTEAFFGQGTRLTVV.

The chain combines TRBV6-2 or TRBV6-3 with TRBJ2-3; TCRdb gives TRBD1 as the D gene, but with no DNA this cannot be confirmed. The germline CDR1 and CDR2 sequences are MNHEY and SVGEGT. This CDR3 spans 16 amino acids. CDR3 loop: CASSHAPGQGQVTQYF.

The chain is built from TRBV5-1 and TRBJ2-1; TCRdb's D call of TRBD2 is untestable without DNA. Germline CDR1 reads SGHRS; CDR2 reads YFSETQ. CDR3 length: 11 amino acids. The CDR3 loop is CASSPGLVLFF.

The chain is built from TRBV6-1 and TRBJ2-2; TCRdb lists TRBD1, though no DNA is available to test this call. Germline V gene sequence: CDR1 MNHNS, CDR2 SASEGT. This CDR3 comprises 15 residues. CDR3 amino acids: CASSPGQIYTGELFF.

The rearrangement uses TRBV7-2 and TRBJ2-1. Germline V lookup: CDR1 SGHTA, CDR2 FQGNSA. This CDR3 contains 14 residues. The CDR3 sequence: CASSPDPSYNEQFF.

J is TRBJ2-7 and V is TRBV7-9; TCRdb outputs TRBD1, but without DNA this stays unchecked. Germline CDR1 reads SEHNR; CDR2 reads FQNEAQ (reference sequence). The CDR3 is 16 amino acids. The CDR3 here is CASSLAGGGWGYEQYF.